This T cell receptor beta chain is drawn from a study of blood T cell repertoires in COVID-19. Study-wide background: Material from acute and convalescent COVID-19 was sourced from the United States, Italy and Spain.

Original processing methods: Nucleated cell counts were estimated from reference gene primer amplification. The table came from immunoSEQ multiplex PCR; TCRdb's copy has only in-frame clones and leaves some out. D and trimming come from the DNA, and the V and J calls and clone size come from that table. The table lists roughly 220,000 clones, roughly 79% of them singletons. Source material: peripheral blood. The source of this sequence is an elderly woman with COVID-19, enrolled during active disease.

The DNA for the CDR3 is TGTGCCAGCAGCGGACTAGCGGGGGGACCCTACAATGAGCAGTTCTTC. Encoded protein: CASSGLAGGPYNEQFF. J is TRBJ2-1 and V is TRBV5-4; 14 nucleotides align to TRBD2. Germline lookup yields CDR1 SGHNT and CDR2 YYREEE (reference sequence). The ends lost 4 bases at V and 2 bases at J; junction bases unmatched: 2. There are 16 residues in the CDR3. Full variable domain (rest looked up from reference TRBV5-4 and TRBJ2-1): ETGVTQSPTHLIKTRGQQVTLRCSSQSGHNTVSWYQQALGQGPQFIFQYYREEENGRGNFPPRFSGLQFPNYSSELNVNALELDDSALYLCASSGLAGGPYNEQFFGPGTRLTVL.